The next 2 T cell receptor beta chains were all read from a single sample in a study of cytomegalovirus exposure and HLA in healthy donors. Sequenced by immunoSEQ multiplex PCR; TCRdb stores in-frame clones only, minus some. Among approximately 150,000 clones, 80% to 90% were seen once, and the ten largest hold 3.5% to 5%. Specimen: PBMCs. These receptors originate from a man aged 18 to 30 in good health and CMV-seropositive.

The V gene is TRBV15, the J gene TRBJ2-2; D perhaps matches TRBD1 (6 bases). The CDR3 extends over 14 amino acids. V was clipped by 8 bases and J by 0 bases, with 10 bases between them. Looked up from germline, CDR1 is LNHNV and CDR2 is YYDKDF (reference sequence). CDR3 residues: CATRGGSNTGELFF. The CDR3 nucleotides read TGTGCCACCCGAGGGGGTTCGAACACCGGGGAGCTGTTTTTT. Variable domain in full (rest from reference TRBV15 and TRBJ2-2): DAMVIQNPRYQVTQFGKPVTLSCSQTLNHNVMYWYQQKSSQAPKLLFHYYDKDFNNEADTPDNFQSRRPNTSFCFLDIRSPGLGDTAMYLCATRGGSNTGELFFGEGSRLTVL.

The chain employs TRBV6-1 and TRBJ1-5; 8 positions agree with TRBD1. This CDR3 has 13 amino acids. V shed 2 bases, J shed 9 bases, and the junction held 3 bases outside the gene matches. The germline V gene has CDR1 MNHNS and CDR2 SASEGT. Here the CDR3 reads CASSERTGRPQHF. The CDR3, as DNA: TGTGCCAGCAGTGAAAGGACAGGGAGGCCCCAGCATTTT.